Each of the 20 T cell receptor beta chains below was sequenced from the same sample in a study of T-cell reconstitution after alpha-beta-depleted transplantation in children (dated by TCRdb to about 2016). Library construction relied on PCR. These reads were obtained on an Illumina HiSeq 2500. To normalize quantification of the TCRbeta repertoire, the TCR libraries were built with molecular barcoding that relied on unique molecular identifiers. TCRdb reran the public reads through fastp at Q25 and MiXCR, keeping productive beta chains. Entries are consolidated by CDR3 protein sequence, retaining the most common genes and DNA. The sample profile shows 450,000 to 500,000 distinct CDR3 sequences; 9.5% to 15% of them were found once. Approximately 5.4% of the sample is taken by the ten largest. The sample in question was PBMCs from the stem cell graft donor, obtained from the stem cell graft. Receptors originate from a human donor who donated a stem cell graft to a child with combined immunodeficiency.

J is TRBJ2-7 and V is TRBV2, with unresolved D. Trimming stripped 4 bases from V and 0 bases from J, with 16 bases between. The CDR3 covers 16 residues. Germline V gene sequence: CDR1 SNHLY, CDR2 FYNNEI. CDR3 DNA sequence: TGTGCCAGCAGTGCTTTGATGACTCCTATCTCCTACGAGCAGTACTTC. Residues: CASSALMTPISYEQYF.

This clonotype was found a few times. This chain connects TRBV10-3 to TRBJ1-5, with 9 bases fitting TRBD1. CDR3 length: 17 residues. Trimming at V came to 6 bases and at J to 0 bases, leaving 9 bases not matched to a gene. Germline CDR1 is ENHRY and CDR2 is SYGVKD. CDR3 bases: TGTGCCATCAGCCCGGGACAGGGCCTCTATAGCAATCAGCCCCAGCATTTT. Translation: CAISPGQGLYSNQPQHF.

There are many counts of this clonotype. V is TRBV10-1 and J is TRBJ2-7, with D perhaps matching TRBD2 (5 bases). Germline lookup yields CDR1 WNHNN and CDR2 SYGVQD (reference sequence). The CDR3 length is 13 residues. With 11 bases removed from V and 4 bases from J, the gap between germline ends came to 18 bases. This chain's CDR3 is CAGLLDGLYEQYF. The CDR3 DNA sequence: TGCGCCGGCCTCCTGGACGGACTTTACGAGCAGTACTTC.

The rearrangement uses TRBV18 and TRBJ2-5; 9 nucleotides align to TRBD1. This CDR3 is built from 15 residues. The germline gives CDR1 KGHSH, CDR2 LQKENI. Germline trimming cut 3 bases from V and 5 bases from J; bases unmatched to any gene: 7. CDR3 sequence reads: CASSPGTGSYETQYF. The CDR3 DNA reads TGTGCCAGCTCACCCGGGACAGGGAGCTATGAGACCCAGTACTTC.

This clonotype came up many times. The chain carries TRBV20-1 and TRBJ2-1; 9 nucleotides align to TRBD1. J was trimmed by 7 bases and V by 5 bases; bases with no gene match: 6. The V gene's germline CDR1 is DFQATT and CDR2 SNEGSKA (reference sequence). This CDR3 region has 13 residues. The CDR3 loop is CSAPTTGGNEQFF. The CDR3 nucleotides read TGCAGTGCTCCGACGACAGGGGGAAATGAGCAGTTCTTC.

This clonotype was detected ten times or more. The chain couples TRBV29-1 to TRBJ2-5; weak D call: TRBD1 (5 bases). Germline CDR1 SQVTM, CDR2 ANQGSEA. The V end was cut by 6 bases, the J end by 3 bases, with 8 bases between. This CDR3 has 11 residues. The CDR3 here is CSVAREETQYF. The CDR3 DNA reads as TGCAGCGTAGCCAGGGAAGAGACCCAGTACTTC.

The V gene is TRBV29-1, the J gene TRBJ1-1, with D maybe TRBD1 (5 bases). The CDR3 length is 13 residues. Looked up from germline, CDR1 is SQVTM and CDR2 is ANQGSEA. Trimming took off 4 bases at V and 1 base at J, with 10 bases between the two ends. The CDR3 loop reads CSVVGQGNTEAFF. CDR3 nucleotide sequence: TGCAGCGTTGTGGGGCAGGGGAACACTGAAGCTTTCTTT.

There are many counts of this clonotype. This chain uses TRBV6-5 with TRBJ2-5; 7 bases line up with TRBD2. Germline V lookup: CDR1 MNHEY, CDR2 SVGAGI. The CDR3 is 18 residues long. J lost 0 bases, V lost 4 bases, and 14 bases had no gene match. The CDR3 DNA follows: TGTGCCAGCAGTTCCGATCCCGAACTAGCGCGAAACCAAGAGACCCAGTACTTC. Residues: CASSSDPELARNQETQYF.

V usage is TRBV27 and J usage is TRBJ2-2; TRBD1 is a possible D gene (6 bases). CDR1 is MNHEY and CDR2 is SMNVEV in the germline V gene (reference sequence). Trimming removed 6 bases at V and 2 bases at J, with 13 bases between. The CDR3 totals 15 residues. CDR3 coding DNA: TGTGCCAGCAGGGGGTCCAGGGGCAACACCGGGGAGCTGTTTTTT. Translated: CASRGSRGNTGELFF.

V usage is TRBV6-2 or TRBV6-3 and J usage is TRBJ1-6; 7 bases line up with TRBD1. The CDR3 contains 13 residues. V lost 5 bases to trimming and J lost 8 bases; unmatched junction nucleotides: 3. Germline CDR1 MNHEY, CDR2 SVGEGT. As DNA, the CDR3 is TGTGCCAGCAGTCCAGGGGGGTATTCACCCCTCCACTTT. Amino acids: CASSPGGYSPLHF.

This clonotype was found many times. This sequence joins TRBV12-3 or TRBV12-4 and TRBJ1-3; D is uncertain. Trimming stripped 6 bases from V and 3 bases from J, with 15 bases between. The CDR3 extends over 15 amino acids. CDR3 sequence reads: CASSDPRRGGNTIYF. In DNA form, the CDR3 reads TGTGCCAGCAGCGATCCCCGACGAGGTGGAAACACCATATATTTT.

This clonotype occurred many times. The chain joins TRBV20-1 to TRBJ2-1; D gene unclear. Per germline, CDR1 DFQATT and CDR2 SNEGSKA (reference sequence). The CDR3 totals 15 residues. Between the trimmed V and J ends, which lost 3 bases and 0 bases, there was a span of 12 bases. The CDR3 coding sequence is TGCAGTGCTAGTTTACTTCACAGCTCCTACAATGAGCAGTTCTTC. Its translation: CSASLLHSSYNEQFF.

The chain is built from TRBV12-3 or TRBV12-4 and TRBJ2-3, with D possibly matching TRBD1 (5 bases). V was shortened by 1 base and J by 4 bases, with 15 bases between the two germline ends. The CDR3 has 16 amino acids. The CDR3 nucleotides are TGTGCCAGCAGTTTAGGGCTAGGGTCAGGGCCAGATACGCAGTATTTT. Protein sequence: CASSLGLGSGPDTQYF.

This chain connects TRBV7-9 to TRBJ1-1; D might be TRBD1 (6 bases). Deletions cut 5 bases from V and 10 bases from J, with 14 bases between. This CDR3 region has 12 residues. CDR1 and CDR2 from the germline V gene are SEHNR and FQNEAQ (reference sequence). The CDR3 spells CASSPGTMGAFF. DNA for the CDR3: TGTGCCAGCAGCCCAGGGACAATGGGAGCTTTCTTT.

Worth noting for this clonotype: One base away lies a much larger clone, so this may be a sequencing read error. The chain combines TRBV12-3 or TRBV12-4 with TRBJ2-7; D call uncertain. The length of the CDR3 is 14 residues. The V gene lost 4 bases and the J gene lost 0 bases, with 10 bases spanning the gap. The CDR3 coding sequence is TGTGCCAGCAGTTCCTGGAACAGCTCCTACGAGCAGTACTTC. Translated, it gives CASSSWNSSYEQYF.

This clonotype turned up a few times. This chain uses TRBV15 with TRBJ2-1; D is uncertain. V dropped 0 bases and J dropped 12 bases, with 12 bases sitting between them. Germline V gene lookup returns CDR1 LNHNV and CDR2 YYDKDF (reference sequence). The CDR3 runs to 13 residues. The CDR3 protein is CATSRDKGPRQFF. The CDR3 DNA reads TGTGCCACCAGCAGAGATAAGGGCCCCAGGCAGTTCTTC.

This clonotype was detected ten times or more. The chain combines TRBV5-1 with TRBJ2-2; tentatively, D is TRBD1 (7 bases). Trimming took 4 bases from V and 3 from J, leaving 10 bases between them. Germline assignment: CDR1 SGHRS and CDR2 YFSETQ. This CDR3 spans 14 amino acids. The CDR3 nucleotides read TGCGCCAGCAGCCCCAGGGGGGACACCGGGGAGCTGTTTTTT. Amino acid sequence: CASSPRGDTGELFF.

This clonotype appeared a few times. The rearrangement uses TRBV7-8 and TRBJ1-2; TRBD1 agrees at 12 bases. V was clipped by 1 base and J by 5 bases; unmatched bases: 14. The CDR3 runs to 19 residues. Germline lookup yields CDR1 SGHVS and CDR2 FQNEAQ. For the CDR3, the DNA is TGTGCCAGCAGCTTAGTGAGGGTCTCCGGGACAGGGGGCGGGTATGGCTACACCTTC. As protein: CASSLVRVSGTGGGYGYTF.

The sample holds many counts of this clonotype. V and J are TRBV7-3 and TRBJ2-3; D may be TRBD1 (6 bases). V lost 5 bases and J lost 2, with 8 bases in between. The CDR3 has 13 amino acids. Germline V gene lookup returns CDR1 SGHTA and CDR2 FQGTGA. The CDR3: CASSRQVTDTQYF. The CDR3 coding sequence is TGTGCCAGCAGCCGACAGGTCACAGATACGCAGTATTTT.

In DNA form, the CDR3 reads TGCAGTGCTAGAGACCCCCTACTAGTTCGGCAAGACACCGGGGAGCTGTTTTTT. It is translated as CSARDPLLVRQDTGELFF. The gene calls are TRBV20-1 and TRBJ2-2, with D tentatively TRBD2 (5 bases). V lost 0 bases, J lost 3 bases, and 20 bases lay in between. Germline CDR1 reads DFQATT; CDR2 reads SNEGSKA (reference sequence). This CDR3 comprises 18 residues.